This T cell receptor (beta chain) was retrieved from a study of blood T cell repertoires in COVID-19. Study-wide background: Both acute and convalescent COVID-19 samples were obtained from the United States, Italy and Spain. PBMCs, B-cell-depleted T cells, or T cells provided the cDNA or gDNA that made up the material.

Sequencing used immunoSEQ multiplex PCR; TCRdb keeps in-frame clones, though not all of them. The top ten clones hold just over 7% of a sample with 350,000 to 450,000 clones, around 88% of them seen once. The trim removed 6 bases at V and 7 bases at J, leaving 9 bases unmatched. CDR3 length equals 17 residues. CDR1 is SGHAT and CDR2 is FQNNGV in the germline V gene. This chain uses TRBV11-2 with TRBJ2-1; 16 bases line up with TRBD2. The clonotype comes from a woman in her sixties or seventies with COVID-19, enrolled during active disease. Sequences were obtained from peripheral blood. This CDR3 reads CASSPQGLAGGLNEQFF. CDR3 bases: TGTGCCAGCAGTCCCCAGGGACTAGCGGGGGGGCTAAATGAGCAGTTCTTC.